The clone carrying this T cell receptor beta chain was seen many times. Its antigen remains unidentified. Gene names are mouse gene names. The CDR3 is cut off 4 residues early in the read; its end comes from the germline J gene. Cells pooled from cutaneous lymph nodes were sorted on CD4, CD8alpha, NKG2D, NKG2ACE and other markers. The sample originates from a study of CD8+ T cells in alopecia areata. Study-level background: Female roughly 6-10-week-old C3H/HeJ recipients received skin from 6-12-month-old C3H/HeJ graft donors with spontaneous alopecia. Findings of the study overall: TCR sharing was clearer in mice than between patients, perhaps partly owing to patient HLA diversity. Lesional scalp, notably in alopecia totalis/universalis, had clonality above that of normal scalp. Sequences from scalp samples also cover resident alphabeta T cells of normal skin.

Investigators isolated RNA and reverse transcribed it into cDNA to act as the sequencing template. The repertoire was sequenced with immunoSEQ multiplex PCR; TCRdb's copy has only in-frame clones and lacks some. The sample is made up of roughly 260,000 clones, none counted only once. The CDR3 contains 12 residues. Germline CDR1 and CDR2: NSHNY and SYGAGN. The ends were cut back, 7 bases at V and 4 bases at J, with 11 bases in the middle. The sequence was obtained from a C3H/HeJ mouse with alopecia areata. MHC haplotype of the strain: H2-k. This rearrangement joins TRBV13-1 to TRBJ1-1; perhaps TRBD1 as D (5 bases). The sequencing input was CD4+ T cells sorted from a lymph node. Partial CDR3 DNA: TGTGCCAGCCGCAGGGAGGTCACA. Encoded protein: CASRREVT. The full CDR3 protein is CASRREVTEVFF.